This T cell receptor beta chain was recovered during a study of T cells in localized non-small cell lung cancer. Points from the study as a whole: Of the top 100 tumor clones, median around 60 were in adjacent lung, about 30 among its top 100.

CDR1 is LNHDA, CDR2 SQIVND, per germline (reference sequence). The CDR3 runs 13 residues. V trimming: 6 bases; J trimming: 7 bases; junction bases outside the gene matches: 5. In this sample, this clone turned up once. Its target is not known. The protocol was immunoSEQ multiplex PCR, while the TCRdb copy is restricted to in-frame clones and leaves out a portion. Here the sample spans tens of thousands of clones, approximately 88% being singletons. The input for sequencing was peripheral blood mononuclear cells, taken before any cancer treatment. The clonotype was recovered from a man between 40 and 70 years old with stage III lung adenocarcinoma. The gene calls are TRBV19 and TRBJ1-5; 8 positions match TRBD1. The CDR3 protein is CASRQGEWQPQHF. The DNA of the CDR3 is TGTGCCAGTAGACAGGGGGAGTGGCAGCCCCAGCATTTT.